This TCR beta chain was retrieved from a study of cytomegalovirus exposure and HLA in healthy donors. This CDR3 region has 15 residues. With 3 bases removed from V and 1 base from J, the gap between germline ends came to 10 bases. The germline V gene encodes CDR1 LNHDA and CDR2 SQIVND (reference sequence). On this clone: What it binds is not known.

PCR amplification relied on 60 Vbeta primers (plus 13 Jbeta primers). Method: immunoSEQ multiplex PCR; TCRdb's copy keeps in-frame clones and lacks some. The table shows 100,000 to 150,000 clones, with 80% occurring only once. Findings of the study overall: The study put 160 or so TCR beta chains on its list as cytomegalovirus-associated. As was reported, the HLA-A and HLA-B alleles of most subjects were accurately predicted from TCR beta sequences. Sequencing had likely introduced a cluster of highly shared sequence variants as an artifact.

The sequence came from a male donor in good health and CMV-seronegative. The chain has TRBV19 and TRBJ1-5, with D possibly TRBD1 on 5 matching bases. Input material: PBMCs. The CDR3 bases are TGTGCCAGTAGTATTTCTAGGGGAAGCAATCAGCCCCAGCATTTT. Amino acids: CASSISRGSNQPQHF.